The sequence of this T cell receptor (beta chain) was determined in a study of cytomegalovirus exposure and HLA in healthy donors (dated by TCRdb to 2015 to 2018). General notes on the study: According to an earlier analysis of 550 to 700 of the donors, 150 million to 200 million T cells yielded 90 million to 140 million unique TCR beta sequences and 276 Gb of sequence data. Roughly 5 DR-DQ haplotypes were handled as single units for association and clustering because linkage in the cohort was strong. About 300 gigabases of sequencing data and 70 million to 100 million unique TCR sequences were included in an early release covering several hundred HLA-typed donors. To study patterns of TCR occurrence, a later analysis re-analyzed previously published TCR beta repertoires from under 750 donors and added high-resolution HLA genotyping. In an earlier analysis of 587 of the donors, high-throughput TCR beta sequencing was used to judge whether each TCR beta V gene segment behaved as functional or pseudogenic. The number of donors typed differed by locus, with roughly 629-640 for A, B, C, DRB1 and DQB1, roughly 520 for DQA1, 600 to 610 for DPA1, and 472 for DPB1. The later analysis used no new phenotypic data to find candidate immune exposures, relying instead on TCR beta sequences and their occurrence across donors. To predict cytomegalovirus infection status, the study brought together high-throughput TCR immunosequencing, statistical association of individual TCRs with disease status, and machine learning. A later genetic analysis used genome-wide SNP genotypes for about 65% of the roughly 670 donors, treating that subset as a discovery cohort. HLA typing covered class I and class II loci at four-digit resolution. Of the 398 genotyped donors, approximately 83% fell in the genetic ancestry cluster associated with self-reported Caucasian donors. Alongside the repertoire data, information on donor age, sex, ethnicity and CMV serostatus was compiled. On average, about 200,000 unique TCR beta nucleotide sequences were sequenced per donor among a few hundred genotyped donors of the cohort, with roughly 18% of those sequences being non-productive. Every repertoire in the discovery cohort had been generated on one and the same sequencing platform. In addition to the first cohort of 650 to 800 subjects, a separate validation cohort of 120 different subjects was used. The study profiled the T cell repertoires of about 720 subjects by immunosequencing and related them to cytomegalovirus serostatus. The study aimed to test whether signatures of past pathogen exposure could be identified by cataloging public T cell receptors. The full study reports these points: In a later genetic analysis, a missense DCLRE1C variant was associated with V-gene and J-gene trimming of TCR beta chains, and the association was replicated in an independent cohort. A further reported finding was that TCR beta sequences accurately predicted the HLA-A and HLA-B alleles for most subjects in the first cohort. An earlier analysis of some 560 of the donors showed that most TCR beta V segments appeared in productive rearrangements either about 87% or about 30% of the time, which broadly matched IMGT annotations. In both the original and validation cohorts, the classifier was reported to diagnose cytomegalovirus status with high specificity and sensitivity. Assigning TCR associations to individual alleles was difficult when HLA alleles, especially DR and DQ, strongly co-occurred. According to the authors, the approach could potentially be generalized to other disease states and immunological phenotypes. Three of the identified cytomegalovirus-associated TCR beta chains were confirmed in vitro to be specific for cytomegalovirus antigens. In a later genetic analysis, fewer N-insertions in productive TCRs were reported among donors in an Asian-associated ancestry cluster than the 666-donor mean. According to a later analysis, most CMV-associated TCR beta chains appeared to be HLA-restricted, and the HLA associations seemed to be driven largely by CMV exposure. For the cohort, immune exposure information was limited to CMV serostatus. Compared with equally common non-associated chains, HLA-associated TCR beta chains in a later analysis were more clonally expanded and had lower generation probabilities. Seventeen rarely observed V segments, including chromosome 9 orphons, were excluded from the earlier analysis of approximately 500 of the donors because counts were too low. In a later analysis, the rate of TCR association differed among HLA loci, with DRB1 alleles having the most associated TCRs and HLA-C alleles having the fewest. Most TCR sequences were observed very rarely across donors, whereas some public TCRs were present in many individuals. Some IMGT-functional V segments, including TRBV6-2 and TRBV6-3, could not be distinguished by the 87-base-pair reads and were therefore excluded. A total of 150 to 200 TCR beta chains were listed by the study as associated with cytomegalovirus. In a later analysis, several top co-occurrence clusters were reported to appear linked to parvovirus B19, influenza, CMV and Epstein-Barr virus. A cluster of highly shared sequence variants was judged likely to represent a technical artifact of the sequencing pipeline. A later analysis associated around 16,000 TCR beta sequences with specific HLA alleles at a false discovery rate of 0.05. Because HLA typing was missing for some donors at each locus, association tests included only the typed subset. The cohort was sequenced for TCR beta chains only, and without alpha or paired-chain data the features that could be detected were limited. Presence/absence analyses assumed roughly uniform sequencing depth across donors, an assumption that may not hold. Correlated functional status among segregating V segments might reflect linkage disequilibrium, but an unknown experimental factor could not be ruled out.

In total, 666 healthy bone marrow donors made up the cohort. Cohort members were all nominally healthy when sampled, although unrecorded immune exposures were likely present. The donor tested CMV seronegative and was one of the 352 seronegative cohort members. Every donor gave a peripheral blood sample, and the peripheral blood mononuclear cells from that sample were used for TCR beta sequencing. Genomic DNA extraction from the blood cell samples was performed with the Qiagen DNeasy Blood Extraction Kit. Library generation was performed with the immunoSEQ multiplex PCR assay. For the multiplex PCR, a mixture combining 60 forward primers for TCR Vbeta segments and 13 reverse primers for TCR Jbeta segments was used. A multiplex PCR assay on genomic DNA amplified the CDR3 region of rearranged TCR beta genes. On the Illumina HiSeq System, the amplified TCR beta libraries were sequenced as 87-base-pair reads. Per the authors' processing: Across the 666 repertoires, a later analysis counted some 81 million unique TCR beta chains, roughly 11 million of which were shared by at least two donors. To remove PCR and sequencing errors, raw reads were error-corrected and collapsed into unique sequences using a nearest-neighbor algorithm that merged closely related sequences. Alignment of CDR3 sequences to IMGT reference sequences was used to assign V, D and J gene segments. For a sequence to be retained, a match of at least six nucleotides was required to both a V gene segment and a J gene segment. A rearrangement was called productive if the CDR3 had no stop codons and remained in frame with V and J, and every other rearrangement was called non-productive. Following IMGT convention, CDR3 was defined as the stretch from the second conserved V-encoded cysteine up to the conserved J-encoded phenylalanine. In an earlier analysis of around 540 of the donors, sequences lacking an unambiguous match to a single V gene segment were excluded. An earlier analysis of 500 to 700 of the donors classified V segments as functional when productive rearrangements were above 56.7% and as segregating when the standard deviation between donors was above 5%. A statistical classification framework was developed to diagnose cytomegalovirus status using the catalog of TCR beta chain sequences. In a later analysis, TCR nucleotide sequences were compared against IMGT/GENE-DB human TR gene sequences so that V and J genes could be assigned. A later analysis assigned CDR3 sequences and most-parsimonious VDJ recombination scenarios with the TCRdist pipeline. In a later analysis, each TCR beta chain was defined by its CDR3 amino acid sequence together with its V-gene family, and reads lacking a unique V-gene family were excluded. In a later analysis, around 600 highly shared, low-generation-probability nucleotide sequences were removed to address suspected cross-contamination and a sequencing artifact. In a later analysis, a clonal expansion index for each public chain was calculated from normalized within-repertoire ranks of inferred template counts. In a later analysis, generation probabilities were computed with a VDJ recombination model fitted to out-of-frame rearrangements, and the resulting probabilities were checked against IGoR. A later analysis scored TCR-TCR, TCR-HLA and TCR-CMV co-occurrence with hypergeometric tests, applying a repertoire-size bias correction to TCR pairs. A later analysis estimated false discovery rates by permuting HLA or CMV assignments 20 times. In a later analysis, co-occurring TCRs were grouped using DBSCAN, and TCRdist sequence similarity was added for clustering within HLA-allele-positive subsets. For co-occurrence clustering, repertoires with fewer than 30,000 or more than 120,000 public chains were excluded, along with four to six repertoires with anomalous nucleotide sharing. TCRdb re-hosts the immuneACCESS table, in-frame sequences only. Its copies lack some clones; in the studies checked, an unresolved V gene accounts for under half of them, and the cause for the rest is not known. The V and J calls and clone size are taken from that table; D and trimming were inferred from the DNA. The table held for this sample gives just over 150,000 clones. Approximately 2% of the sample goes to the ten largest clones.

Trimming accounts for 0 bases at V and 1 base at J, while the number of junction bases matched to no gene is 3. CDR1 and CDR2, per the germline V gene, are ENHRY and SYGVKD. The CDR3 sequence holds 16 residues, the cysteine and phenylalanine included. Of all the DNA, just the CDR3 is kept, 48 bases in frame from base 1. Comment on this clone: Its antigen remains undetermined.

The sample comprised PBMCs. The receptor was derived from a man aged 25-45 years in good health and CMV-seronegative. Recombination joined TRBV10-3 with TRBJ2-7, and TRBD1 matches 10 of the central bases. The CDR3 here reads CAISESRGQGSYEQYF. In nucleotide form, the sequence is TGTGCCATCAGTGAGTCGCGGGGACAGGGGTCCTACGAGCAGTACTTC.